This note documents a single TCR beta chain sequence. The data belong to a study of blood T cell repertoires in COVID-19. Study context: Some COVID-19 samples were acute and others convalescent; all came from the United States, Italy and Spain.

Authors' processing steps: Reference gene primer amplification in the assay estimated nucleated cell counts. Measured with immunoSEQ multiplex PCR; TCRdb has only the in-frame clones, and not every one. The V and J calls and clone size were taken over from that table, and D and trimming were inferred from the DNA. The sample consists of approximately 350,000 clones, around 89% of them appearing once. The V and J ends lost 7 bases and 4 bases respectively, with 13 bases between them. From germline, CDR1 is LGHDT and CDR2 YNNKEL (reference sequence). The CDR3 runs 13 residues. The V and J genes are TRBV3-1 (or the pseudogene TRBV3-2) and TRBJ1-1, with D unclear. The sample comprised peripheral blood. The receptor comes from a man aged 40-49 years with acute or convalescent COVID-19. As DNA, the CDR3 is TGTGCCAGCATTCTATCGGGGAGCACTGAAGCTTTCTTT. Residues: CASILSGSTEAFF.